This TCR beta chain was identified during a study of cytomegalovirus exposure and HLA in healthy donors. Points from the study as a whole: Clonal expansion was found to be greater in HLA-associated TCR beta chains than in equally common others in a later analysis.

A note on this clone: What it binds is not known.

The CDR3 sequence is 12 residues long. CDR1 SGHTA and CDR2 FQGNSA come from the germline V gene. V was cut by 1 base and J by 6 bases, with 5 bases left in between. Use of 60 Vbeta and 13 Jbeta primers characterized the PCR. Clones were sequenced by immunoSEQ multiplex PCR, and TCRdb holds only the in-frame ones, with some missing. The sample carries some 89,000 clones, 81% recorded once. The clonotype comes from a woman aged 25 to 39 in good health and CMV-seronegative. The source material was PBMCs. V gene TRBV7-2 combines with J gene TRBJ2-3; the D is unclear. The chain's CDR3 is CASSLVRDTQYF. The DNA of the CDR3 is TGTGCCAGCAGCTTAGTGCGGGATACGCAGTATTTT.